Sequencing of this T cell receptor beta chain was carried out in a study of blood T cell repertoires in COVID-19. Across the study: From the United States, Italy and Spain came samples of acute and convalescent COVID-19. T cells, B-cell-depleted T cells, or PBMCs supplied cDNA or gDNA.

Original processing notes: Estimation of nucleated cell counts relied on the amplification of reference gene primers. Generated by immunoSEQ multiplex PCR, the TCRdb table keeps only in-frame clones and is missing some. That table supplies the V and J calls and clone size; D and trimming were determined from the DNA. Of around 230,000 clones in the sample, approximately 85% were seen once. The germline CDR1 and CDR2 sequences are GTSNPN and SVGIG (reference sequence). The CDR3 extends over 14 amino acids. V shed 0 bases and J shed 1 base, with 9 bases lying between them. Sequenced material: peripheral blood. The V and J genes are TRBV30 and TRBJ1-2; D unclear. The sequence came from a woman aged 55-70 years with active or convalescent COVID-19. DNA of the CDR3: TGTGCCTGGAGTGTTGGAGATCTTAACTATGGCTACACCTTC. Translation: CAWSVGDLNYGYTF.